This T cell receptor (beta chain) stems from a study of Graves' ophthalmopathy and Graves' hyperthyroidism. The study, taken as a whole, reports: Blood samples also showed most expanded thyroid clonotypes exceeding 0.001 frequency.

Amplified TCR beta CDR3 regions were obtained using RNA transcripts as template. The library came from an HTBI-primed first-round RT-PCR and a second-round multiplex PCR. TCRdb fed the multiplex PCR reads into MiXCR, producing one record per CDR3 protein. The data hold roughly 610,000 distinct CDR3 sequences, with 20% to 25% observed a single time. The CDR3 loop spans 16 amino acids. The V gene's germline CDR1 is MNHEY and CDR2 SVGAGI. V was pared by 0 bases and J by 0 bases, with 4 bases of the junction left unmatched. Of note for this clonotype: The antigen is undetermined.

Specimen: peripheral blood. This sequence originates from a young woman with stable Graves' hyperthyroidism. Some clones in this sample may be carry-over from other donors' samples. This rearrangement joins TRBV6-5 to TRBJ1-1; 7 bases match TRBD1. CDR3 protein: CASSYSSTGMNTEAFF. CDR3 nucleotides: TGTGCCAGCAGTTACTCTTCGACAGGGATGAACACTGAAGCTTTCTTT.